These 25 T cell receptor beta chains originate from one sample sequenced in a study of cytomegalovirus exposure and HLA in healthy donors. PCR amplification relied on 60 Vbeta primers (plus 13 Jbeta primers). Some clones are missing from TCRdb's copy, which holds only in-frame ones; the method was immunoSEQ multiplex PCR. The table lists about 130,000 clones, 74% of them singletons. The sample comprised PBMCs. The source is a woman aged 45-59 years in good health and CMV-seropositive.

The CDR3 reads CASSLSWRAGGYTF. The CDR3 bases are TGTGCCAGCAGCCTAAGTTGGAGGGCAGGTGGCTACACCTTC. The J gene is TRBJ1-2, the V gene TRBV5-6, with D unclear. This CDR3 comprises 14 residues. V dropped 4 bases and J dropped 7 bases, with 17 bases sitting between them. Germline V gene data show CDR1 as SGHDT and CDR2 as YYEEEE. Using reference TRBV5-6 and TRBJ1-2 for the parts outside the CDR3, the full variable domain is DAGVTQSPTHLIKTRGQQVTLRCSPKSGHDTVSWYQQALGQGPQFIFQYYEEEERQRGNFPDRFSGHQFPNYSSELNVNALLLGDSALYLCASSLSWRAGGYTFGSGTRLTVV.

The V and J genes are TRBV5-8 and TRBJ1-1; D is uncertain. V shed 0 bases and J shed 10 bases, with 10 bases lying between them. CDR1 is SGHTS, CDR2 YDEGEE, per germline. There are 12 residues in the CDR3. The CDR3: CASSLVGRGAFF. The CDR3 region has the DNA TGTGCCAGCAGCTTGGTGGGCCGGGGAGCTTTCTTT.

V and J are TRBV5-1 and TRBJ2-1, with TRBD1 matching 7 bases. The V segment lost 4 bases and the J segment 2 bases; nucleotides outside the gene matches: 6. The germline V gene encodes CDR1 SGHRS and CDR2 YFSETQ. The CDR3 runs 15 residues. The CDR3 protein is CASSKVQGTYNEQFF. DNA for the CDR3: TGCGCCAGCAGCAAGGTACAGGGGACCTACAATGAGCAGTTCTTC.

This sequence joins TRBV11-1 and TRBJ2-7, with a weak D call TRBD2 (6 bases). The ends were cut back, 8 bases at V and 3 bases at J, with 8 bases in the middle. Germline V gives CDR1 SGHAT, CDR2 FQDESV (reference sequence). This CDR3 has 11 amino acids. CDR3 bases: TGTGCCAGCCGCGGGAACTACGAGCAGTACTTC. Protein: CASRGNYEQYF.

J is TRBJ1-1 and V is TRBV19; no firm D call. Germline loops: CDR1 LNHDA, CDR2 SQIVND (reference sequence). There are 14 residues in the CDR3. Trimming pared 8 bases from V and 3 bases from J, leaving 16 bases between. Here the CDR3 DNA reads TGTGCCAGTGCCCCGTTGGGGAGAGACACTGAAGCTTTCTTT. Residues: CASAPLGRDTEAFF.

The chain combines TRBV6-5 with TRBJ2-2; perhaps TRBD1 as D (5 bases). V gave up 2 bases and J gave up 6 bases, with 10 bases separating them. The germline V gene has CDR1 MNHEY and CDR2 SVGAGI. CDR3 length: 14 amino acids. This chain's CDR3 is CASSYVRGAGELFF. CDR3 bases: TGTGCCAGCAGTTACGTTAGGGGCGCCGGGGAGCTGTTTTTT.

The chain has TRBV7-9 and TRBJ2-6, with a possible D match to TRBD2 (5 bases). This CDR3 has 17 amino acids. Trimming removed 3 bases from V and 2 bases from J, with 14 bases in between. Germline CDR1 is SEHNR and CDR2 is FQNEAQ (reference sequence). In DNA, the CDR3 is TGTGCCAGCAGCTTGCTCTTGGACTTCGCTGGGGCCAACGTCCTGACTTTC. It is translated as CASSLLLDFAGANVLTF.

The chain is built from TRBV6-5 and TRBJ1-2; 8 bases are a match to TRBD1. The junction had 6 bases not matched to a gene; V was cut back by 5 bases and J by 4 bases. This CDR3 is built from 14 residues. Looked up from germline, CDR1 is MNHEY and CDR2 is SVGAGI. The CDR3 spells CASSKGTGPYGYTF. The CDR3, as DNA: TGTGCCAGCAGTAAGGGGACAGGCCCCTATGGCTACACCTTC.

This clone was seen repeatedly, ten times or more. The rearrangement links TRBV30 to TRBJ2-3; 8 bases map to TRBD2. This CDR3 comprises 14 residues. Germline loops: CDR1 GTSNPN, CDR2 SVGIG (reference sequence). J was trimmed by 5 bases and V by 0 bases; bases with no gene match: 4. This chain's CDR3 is CAWSVLGGVDTQYF. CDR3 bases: TGTGCCTGGAGTGTACTCGGGGGGGTAGATACGCAGTATTTT.

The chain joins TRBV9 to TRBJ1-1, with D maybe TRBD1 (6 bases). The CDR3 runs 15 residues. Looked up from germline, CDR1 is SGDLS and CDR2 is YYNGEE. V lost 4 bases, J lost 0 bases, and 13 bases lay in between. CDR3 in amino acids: CASSPIQGLNTEAFF. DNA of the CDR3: TGTGCCAGCAGCCCAATCCAGGGGTTGAACACTGAAGCTTTCTTT.

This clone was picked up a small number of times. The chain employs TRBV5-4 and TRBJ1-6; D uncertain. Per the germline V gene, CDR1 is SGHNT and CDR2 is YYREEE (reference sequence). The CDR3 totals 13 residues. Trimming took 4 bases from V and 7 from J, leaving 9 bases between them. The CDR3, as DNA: TGTGCCAGCAGCACCCCCGGGAATTCACCCCTCCACTTT. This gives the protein CASSTPGNSPLHF.

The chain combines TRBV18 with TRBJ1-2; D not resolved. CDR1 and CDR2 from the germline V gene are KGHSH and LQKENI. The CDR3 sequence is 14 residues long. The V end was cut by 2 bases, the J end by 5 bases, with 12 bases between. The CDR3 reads CASSPNQAIYGYTF. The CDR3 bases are TGTGCCAGCTCACCAAATCAGGCCATATATGGCTACACCTTC.

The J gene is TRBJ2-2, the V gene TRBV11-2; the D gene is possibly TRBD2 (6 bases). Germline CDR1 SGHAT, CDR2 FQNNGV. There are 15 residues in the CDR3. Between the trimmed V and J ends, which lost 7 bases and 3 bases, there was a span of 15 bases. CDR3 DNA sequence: TGTGCCAGCACCAGTGGGACTGCCTACACCGGGGAGCTGTTTTTT. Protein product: CASTSGTAYTGELFF. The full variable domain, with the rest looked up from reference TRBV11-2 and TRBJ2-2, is EAGVAQSPRYKIIEKRQSVAFWCNPISGHATLYWYQQILGQGPKLLIQFQNNGVVDDSQLPKDRFSAERLKGVDSTLKIQPAKLEDSAVYLCASTSGTAYTGELFFGEGSRLTVL.

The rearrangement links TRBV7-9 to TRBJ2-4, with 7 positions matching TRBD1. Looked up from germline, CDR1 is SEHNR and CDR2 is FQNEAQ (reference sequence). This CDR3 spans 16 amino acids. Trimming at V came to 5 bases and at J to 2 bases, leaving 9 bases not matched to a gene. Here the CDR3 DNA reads TGTGCCAGCAGCGAAGGACAGGTACCCTCCAAAAACATTCAGTACTTC. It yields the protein CASSEGQVPSKNIQYF. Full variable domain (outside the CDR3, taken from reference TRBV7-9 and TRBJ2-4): DTGVSQNPRHKITKRGQNVTFRCDPISEHNRLYWYRQTLGQGPEFLTYFQNEAQLEKSRLLSDRFSAERPKGSFSTLEIQRTEQGDSAMYLCASSEGQVPSKNIQYFGAGTRLSVL.

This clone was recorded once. CDR3 in amino acids: CASGRGLTYEQYF. The CDR3, as DNA: TGTGCTAGTGGCCGCGGGTTAACCTACGAGCAGTACTTC. The chain couples TRBV12-5 to TRBJ2-7, with D perhaps TRBD2 (5 bases). V lost 6 bases, J lost 2 bases, and 11 bases lay in between. The CDR3 runs to 13 residues. CDR1 and CDR2 from the germline V gene are LGHNT and FRNRAP. Using reference TRBV12-5 and TRBJ2-7 for the parts outside the CDR3, the full variable domain is DARVTQTPRHKVTEMGQEVTMRCQPILGHNTVFWYRQTMMQGLELLAYFRNRAPLDDSGMPKDRFSAEMPDATLATLKIQPSEPRDSAVYFCASGRGLTYEQYFGPGTRLTVT.

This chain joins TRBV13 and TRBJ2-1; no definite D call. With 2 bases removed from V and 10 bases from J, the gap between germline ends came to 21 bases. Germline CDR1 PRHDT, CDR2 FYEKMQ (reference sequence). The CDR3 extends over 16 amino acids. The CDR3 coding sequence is TGTGCCAGCAGCTTAACCCGACTTGATTACAATGAAGAGCAGTTCTTC. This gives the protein CASSLTRLDYNEEQFF.

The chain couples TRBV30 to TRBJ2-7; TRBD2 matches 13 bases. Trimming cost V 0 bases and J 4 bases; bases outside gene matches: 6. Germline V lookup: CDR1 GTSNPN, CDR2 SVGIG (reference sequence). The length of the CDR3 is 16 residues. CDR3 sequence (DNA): TGTGCCTGGAGTGTAAGGGGACTAGCGGGGCAGTACGAGCAGTACTTC. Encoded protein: CAWSVRGLAGQYEQYF.

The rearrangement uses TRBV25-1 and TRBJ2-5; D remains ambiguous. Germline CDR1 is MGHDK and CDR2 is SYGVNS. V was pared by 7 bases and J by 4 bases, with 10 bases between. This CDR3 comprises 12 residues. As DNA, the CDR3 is TGTGCCAGCAACATCGTTGGAGAGACCCAGTACTTC. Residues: CASNIVGETQYF.

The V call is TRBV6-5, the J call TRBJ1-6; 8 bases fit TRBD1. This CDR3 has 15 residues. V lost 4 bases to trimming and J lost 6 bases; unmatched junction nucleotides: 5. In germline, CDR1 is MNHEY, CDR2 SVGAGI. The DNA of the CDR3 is TGTGCCAGCAGTTGGAGGGACAGGAGTAATTCACCCCTCCACTTT. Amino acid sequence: CASSWRDRSNSPLHF.

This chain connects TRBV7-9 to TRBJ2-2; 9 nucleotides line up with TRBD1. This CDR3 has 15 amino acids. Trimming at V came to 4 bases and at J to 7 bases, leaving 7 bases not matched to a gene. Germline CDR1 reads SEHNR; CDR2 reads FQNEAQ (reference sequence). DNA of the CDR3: TGTGCCAGCAGCTCCAGACAGGGGGTGGACGGGGAGCTGTTTTTT. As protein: CASSSRQGVDGELFF.

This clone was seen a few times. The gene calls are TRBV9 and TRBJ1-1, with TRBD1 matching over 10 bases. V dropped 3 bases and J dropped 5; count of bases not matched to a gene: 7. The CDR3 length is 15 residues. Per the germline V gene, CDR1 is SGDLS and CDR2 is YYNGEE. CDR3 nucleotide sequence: TGTGCCAGCAGCGCTCGACAGGGGGCGCCGACTGAAGCTTTCTTT. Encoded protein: CASSARQGAPTEAFF. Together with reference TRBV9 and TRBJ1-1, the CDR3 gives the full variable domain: DSGVTQTPKHLITATGQRVTLRCSPRSGDLSVYWYQQSLDQGLQFLIQYYNGEERAKGNILERFSAQQFPDLHSELNLSSLELGDSALYFCASSARQGAPTEAFFGQGTRLTVV.

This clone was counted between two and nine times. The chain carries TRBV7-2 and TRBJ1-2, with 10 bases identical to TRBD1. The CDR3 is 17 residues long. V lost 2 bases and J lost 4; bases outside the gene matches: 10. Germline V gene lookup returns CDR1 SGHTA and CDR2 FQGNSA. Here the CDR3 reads CASSLSGTGALFYGYTF. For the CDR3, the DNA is TGTGCCAGCAGCTTATCCGGGACAGGGGCCCTATTCTATGGCTACACCTTC.

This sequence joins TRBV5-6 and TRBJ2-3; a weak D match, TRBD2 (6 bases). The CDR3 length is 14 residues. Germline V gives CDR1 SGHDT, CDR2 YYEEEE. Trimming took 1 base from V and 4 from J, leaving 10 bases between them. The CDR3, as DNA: TGTGCCAGCAGCTTGACGGGGGAGCCAGATACGCAGTATTTT. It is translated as CASSLTGEPDTQYF. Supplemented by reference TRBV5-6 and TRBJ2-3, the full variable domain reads DAGVTQSPTHLIKTRGQQVTLRCSPKSGHDTVSWYQQALGQGPQFIFQYYEEEERQRGNFPDRFSGHQFPNYSSELNVNALLLGDSALYLCASSLTGEPDTQYFGPGTRLTVL.

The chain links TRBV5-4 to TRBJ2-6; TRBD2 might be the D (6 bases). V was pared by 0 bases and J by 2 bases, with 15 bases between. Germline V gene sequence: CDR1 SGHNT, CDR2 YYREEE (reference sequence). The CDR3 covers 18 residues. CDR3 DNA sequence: TGTGCCAGCAGCTTGGGTGGAGGGAGAGTCGCTGGGGCCAACGTCCTGACTTTC. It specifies CASSLGGGRVAGANVLTF.

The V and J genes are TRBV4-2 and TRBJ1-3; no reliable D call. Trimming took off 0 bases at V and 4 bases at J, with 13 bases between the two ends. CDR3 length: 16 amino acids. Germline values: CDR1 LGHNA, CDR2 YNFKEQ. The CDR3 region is CASSQDPSGEGNTIYF. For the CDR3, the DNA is TGTGCCAGCAGCCAAGACCCCAGTGGTGAAGGAAACACCATATATTTT.